The rows below give T cell receptor beta chains drawn from one sample of a study of Tregs in tolerant kidney transplant recipients. Method: immunoSEQ multiplex PCR; TCRdb's copy keeps in-frame clones and lacks some. The sample has tens of thousands of clones, roughly 98% seen once; the top ten hold around 0.5%. The starting material was CD4+ T cells from blood, obtained before the transplant. The receptor source for this set is a human donor who received a combined kidney and bone marrow transplant. CDR3s include the opening cysteine and the closing phenylalanine or tryptophan. The order of the fields is clone size, J gene, D gene, V gene, CDR3 DNA, CDR3 protein. The D gene is left open where the match is weak. Clone size is stated in some rows and not others, as once, few, many or a class when expanded.

abundance: NA
j_gene: TRBJ1-1
d_gene: TRBD1
v_gene: TRBV25-1
CDR3nt: TGTGCCAGCAGATGGGACAGGGACACTGAAGCTTTCTTT
CDR3aa: CASRWDRDTEAFF

abundance: NA
j_gene: TRBJ2-1
d_gene: TRBD1
v_gene: TRBV29-1
CDR3nt: TGCAGCCTGGGACAGGGGGCAGGGGAGCAGTTCTTC
CDR3aa: CSLGQGAGEQFF

abundance: NA
j_gene: TRBJ2-5
d_gene: NA
v_gene: TRBV5-1
CDR3nt: TGCGCCAGCAGCTTGGCGGGTTCGTGGGACATTGTGGAGACCCAGTACTTC
CDR3aa: CASSLAGSWDIVETQYF

abundance: NA
j_gene: TRBJ1-2
d_gene: NA
v_gene: TRBV7-9
CDR3nt: TGTGCCAGCAGACCGAGCGAGGCGGGTGGCTACACCTTC
CDR3aa: CASRPSEAGGYTF

abundance: NA
j_gene: TRBJ2-5
d_gene: TRBD1
v_gene: TRBV2
CDR3nt: TGTGCCAGCAGTACAGAAAGGGGGCCTCAGTACTTC
CDR3aa: CASSTERGPQYF

abundance: few
j_gene: TRBJ2-7
d_gene: TRBD1
v_gene: TRBV6-1
CDR3nt: TGTGCCAGCAGTGACGGACAGGACGGCGCCAAGCAGTACTTC
CDR3aa: CASSDGQDGAKQYF

abundance: NA
j_gene: TRBJ1-2
d_gene: NA
v_gene: TRBV5-4
CDR3nt: TGTGCCAGCAGTCTTGATGTTGGAGGGTATGACTATGGCTACACCTTC
CDR3aa: CASSLDVGGYDYGYTF

abundance: NA
j_gene: TRBJ2-3
d_gene: NA
v_gene: TRBV28
CDR3nt: TGTGCCAGCAGTTTAACCCCTCCAGGGAGCGGGTTCACAGATACGCAGTATTTT
CDR3aa: CASSLTPPGSGFTDTQYF

abundance: NA
j_gene: TRBJ2-1
d_gene: NA
v_gene: TRBV5-1
CDR3nt: TGCGCCAGCAGACTACAGCCCCGGGACACCTACAATGAGCAGTTCTTC
CDR3aa: CASRLQPRDTYNEQFF

abundance: once
j_gene: TRBJ1-4
d_gene: TRBD1
v_gene: TRBV4-2
CDR3nt: TGTGCCAGCAGCCAAGATCACAGGGGAAGGGCAACTAATGAAAAACTGTTTTTT
CDR3aa: CASSQDHRGRATNEKLFF

abundance: NA
j_gene: TRBJ2-3
d_gene: NA
v_gene: TRBV30
CDR3nt: TGTGCCTGGAGGAAACCCCGAGGCAGTCCCCCGGACACAGATACGCAGTATTTT
CDR3aa: CAWRKPRGSPPDTDTQYF

abundance: NA
j_gene: TRBJ2-5
d_gene: NA
v_gene: TRBV18
CDR3nt: TGTGCCAGCTCACCTCGAGTGCTTCAAGAGACCCAGTACTTC
CDR3aa: CASSPRVLQETQYF

abundance: NA
j_gene: TRBJ2-7
d_gene: TRBD1
v_gene: TRBV11-3
CDR3nt: TGTGCCAGCAGCCTCGGACAGGCGGCCTACGAGCAGTACTTC
CDR3aa: CASSLGQAAYEQYF

abundance: NA
j_gene: TRBJ2-1
d_gene: TRBD1
v_gene: TRBV6-5
CDR3nt: TGTGCCAGCAGTTTTGACAGGGACAATGAGCAGTTCTTC
CDR3aa: CASSFDRDNEQFF

abundance: NA
j_gene: TRBJ1-2
d_gene: TRBD1
v_gene: TRBV27
CDR3nt: TGTGCCAGCAGTTTATCCAGGACAGGGCCTGGGTATGGCTACACCTTC
CDR3aa: CASSLSRTGPGYGYTF

abundance: NA
j_gene: TRBJ1-1
d_gene: NA
v_gene: TRBV29-1
CDR3nt: TGCAGCGTTGATACTGTTGGGACACCGAACACTGAAGCTTTCTTT
CDR3aa: CSVDTVGTPNTEAFF

abundance: NA
j_gene: TRBJ2-3
d_gene: TRBD2
v_gene: TRBV4-2
CDR3nt: TGTGCCAGCAGCCAAGCGGGACTAGCGGGGTCGGTAACAGATACGCAGTATTTT
CDR3aa: CASSQAGLAGSVTDTQYF

abundance: NA
j_gene: TRBJ2-2
d_gene: NA
v_gene: TRBV6-5
CDR3nt: TGTGCCAGCCGACCGACAGGGAACACCGGGGAGCTGTTTTTT
CDR3aa: CASRPTGNTGELFF

abundance: NA
j_gene: TRBJ2-2
d_gene: NA
v_gene: TRBV28
CDR3nt: TGTGCCAGCAGTTCTGGGGCAGTCCCCGGGGAGCTGTTTTTT
CDR3aa: CASSSGAVPGELFF

abundance: NA
j_gene: TRBJ2-4
d_gene: NA
v_gene: TRBV6-1
CDR3nt: TGTGCCAGCAGTGATCCCACGACGGGAAACATTCAGTACTTC
CDR3aa: CASSDPTTGNIQYF

abundance: NA
j_gene: TRBJ1-5
d_gene: TRBD1
v_gene: TRBV27
CDR3nt: TGTGCCAGCAGTTTATCGCCGGGCAGGGGGGACAATCAGCCCCAGCATTTT
CDR3aa: CASSLSPGRGDNQPQHF

abundance: NA
j_gene: TRBJ2-3
d_gene: NA
v_gene: TRBV9
CDR3nt: TGTGCCAGCAGTCAAGTTTCGACAGACACGCAGTATTTT
CDR3aa: CASSQVSTDTQYF

abundance: NA
j_gene: TRBJ2-5
d_gene: TRBD2
v_gene: TRBV5-1
CDR3nt: TGCGCCAGCAGCTTGGAGCCTAGCGGGGGGCAAGAGACCCAGTACTTC
CDR3aa: CASSLEPSGGQETQYF

abundance: NA
j_gene: TRBJ2-7
d_gene: NA
v_gene: TRBV5-1
CDR3nt: TGCGCCAGCAGCTATCTTCCCGGTAGGGGGTTCTACGAGCAGTACTTC
CDR3aa: CASSYLPGRGFYEQYF

abundance: NA
j_gene: TRBJ1-1
d_gene: NA
v_gene: TRBV7-9
CDR3nt: TGTGCCAGCAGCTTAGCGGGTGGGGCGGCGAACACTGAAGCTTTCTTT
CDR3aa: CASSLAGGAANTEAFF

abundance: NA
j_gene: TRBJ2-7
d_gene: TRBD1
v_gene: TRBV27
CDR3nt: TGTGCCAGCAGAGATGGAGGACAGGCATCCTACGAGCAGTACTTC
CDR3aa: CASRDGGQASYEQYF

abundance: NA
j_gene: TRBJ1-6
d_gene: TRBD1
v_gene: TRBV28
CDR3nt: TGTGCCAGCAGTTTTCAGGCCGGCAGGGGGCCGGGTAAATCCCTCCACTTT
CDR3aa: CASSFQAGRGPGKSLHF

abundance: NA
j_gene: TRBJ2-7
d_gene: NA
v_gene: TRBV27
CDR3nt: TGTGCCAGCGGCAAGGGGCAGGACTACGAGCAGTACTTC
CDR3aa: CASGKGQDYEQYF

abundance: once
j_gene: TRBJ2-1
d_gene: NA
v_gene: TRBV9
CDR3nt: TGTGCCAGCAGCGTAGGGGAGGTGGACTCCTACAATGAGCAGTTCTTC
CDR3aa: CASSVGEVDSYNEQFF

abundance: few
j_gene: TRBJ2-5
d_gene: TRBD2
v_gene: TRBV9
CDR3nt: TGTGCCAGCAGCAGCGGGGGAGAGACCCAGTACTTC
CDR3aa: CASSSGGETQYF